The 18 T cell receptor beta chains presented below share a single source sample, sequenced in a study of blood T cell repertoires in COVID-19. Sequencing used immunoSEQ multiplex PCR; TCRdb keeps in-frame clones, though not all of them. This table holds 80,000 to 130,000 clones, more than 90% found once. The sequencing input was peripheral blood. The receptor set was obtained from a man between 65 and 79 years old with acute or convalescent COVID-19.

This clone was picked up one time. This chain joins TRBV7-2 and TRBJ2-7; TRBD1 matches 10 bases. Germline values: CDR1 SGHTA, CDR2 FQGNSA. This CDR3 contains 15 residues. With V trimmed by 4 bases and J by 3 bases, 6 bases remained unmatched. CDR3 in DNA: TGTGCCAGCAGCTCCCCCGGACAGGGGGGCTACGAGCAGTACTTC. As protein: CASSSPGQGGYEQYF.

V is TRBV18 and J is TRBJ1-2; no firm D call. The germline V gene encodes CDR1 KGHSH and CDR2 LQKENI. The V end lost 6 bases, the J end lost 4 bases, and 12 bases lay between the germline ends. There are 13 residues in the CDR3. This CDR3 is CASSPDNLYGYTF. The CDR3 DNA is TGTGCCAGCTCGCCCGACAACCTCTATGGCTACACCTTC.

The chain carries TRBV7-9 and TRBJ1-2; the match to TRBD1 covers 9 bases. The junction had 14 bases not matched to a gene; V was cut back by 4 bases and J by 8 bases. Germline V gene sequence: CDR1 SEHNR, CDR2 FQNEAQ (reference sequence). The CDR3 has 16 residues. The CDR3 DNA reads as TGTGCCAGCAGCTCTAGGACCCCCGGGACAGGGACGGGCTACACCTTC. Protein: CASSSRTPGTGTGYTF.

The gene calls are TRBV19 and TRBJ1-4; 9 nucleotides align to TRBD1. The CDR3 spans 13 residues. The germline gives CDR1 LNHDA, CDR2 SQIVND (reference sequence). With 5 bases clipped from V and 8 bases from J, the junction kept 3 bases outside the gene matches. CDR3 nucleotides: TGTGCCAGTAGTGGACAGGGGTGGGAAAAACTGTTTTTT. It codes for CASSGQGWEKLFF. The variable domain in full, completed from reference TRBV19 and TRBJ1-4, reads DGGITQSPKYLFRKEGQNVTLSCEQNLNHDAMYWYRQDPGQGLRLIYYSQIVNDFQKGDIAEGYSVSREKKESFPLTVTSAQKNPTAFYLCASSGQGWEKLFFGSGTQLSVL.

The rearrangement links TRBV2 to TRBJ2-3, with D perhaps TRBD2 (5 bases). Trimming stripped 5 bases from V and 1 base from J, with 16 bases between. This CDR3 is built from 16 residues. Germline CDR1 SNHLY, CDR2 FYNNEI. The CDR3 nucleotides are TGTGCCAGCAGTAAAAACCCACTAGACCGCACAGATACGCAGTATTTT. This encodes CASSKNPLDRTDTQYF.

CDR3 coding DNA: TGTGCCAGCTCACCAATTTTGACAGGGGGTAAGAGGGCCAACGTCCTGACTTTC. As protein: CASSPILTGGKRANVLTF. V is TRBV18 and J is TRBJ2-6; 9 bases are a match to TRBD1. Germline assignment: CDR1 KGHSH and CDR2 LQKENI. The ends lost 2 bases at V and 5 bases at J; junction bases unmatched: 10. The CDR3 length is 18 residues. The whole variable domain, remainder taken from reference TRBV18 and TRBJ2-6, is NAGVMQNPRHLVRRRGQEARLRCSPMKGHSHVYWYRQLPEEGLKFMVYLQKENIIDESGMPKERFSAEFPKEGPSILRIQQVVRGDSAAYFCASSPILTGGKRANVLTFGAGSRLTVL.

This clone is a singleton in its sample. This rearrangement joins TRBV24-1 to TRBJ2-2, with D possibly being TRBD2 (6 bases). The length of the CDR3 is 15 residues. The ends were cut back, 4 bases at V and 2 bases at J, with 10 bases in the middle. Germline V gene data show CDR1 as KGHDR and CDR2 as SFDVKD. The CDR3 is CATSDPGLNTGELFF. The CDR3 DNA follows: TGTGCCACCAGTGACCCCGGACTAAACACCGGGGAGCTGTTTTTT.

The chain has TRBV6-2 or TRBV6-3 and TRBJ1-3; a weak D match, TRBD1 (5 bases). Deletions cut 4 bases from V and 8 bases from J, with 27 bases between. Germline loops: CDR1 MNHEY, CDR2 SVGEGT. The CDR3 covers 18 residues. CDR3 bases: TGTGCCAGCAGTTCGTCGCGAGCGGGGCGCGTCGGCGGGGACACCATATATTTT. Amino acid sequence: CASSSSRAGRVGGDTIYF.

This clone has only one observation. The rearrangement links TRBV6-5 to TRBJ1-6; 7 bases match TRBD1. CDR1 and CDR2 from the germline V gene are MNHEY and SVGAGI. The CDR3 covers 15 residues. Trimming took 5 bases from V and 0 from J; bases not matched to a gene: 1. In DNA, the CDR3 is TGTGCCAGCAGTAGGGACAGCTCCTATAATTCACCCCTCCACTTT. This gives the protein CASSRDSSYNSPLHF.

V and J are TRBV6-5 and TRBJ1-1, with 8 nucleotides matching TRBD1. Germline V gene data show CDR1 as MNHEY and CDR2 as SVGAGI. The CDR3 contains 14 residues. The CDR3 sequence is CAAERQGLNTEAFF. In DNA, the CDR3 is TGTGCGGCCGAGAGACAGGGGTTGAACACTGAAGCTTTCTTT.

This sequence joins TRBV5-1 and TRBJ2-1; 10 nucleotides line up with TRBD1. The CDR3 covers 16 residues. With V trimmed by 4 bases and J by 6 bases, 10 bases remained unmatched. Germline V gene data show CDR1 as SGHRS and CDR2 as YFSETQ. CDR3 residues: CASSRAGTGAINEQFF. CDR3 nucleotides: TGCGCCAGCAGCCGGGCGGGGACAGGGGCGATCAATGAGCAGTTCTTC.

The sample holds a few counts of this clone. The chain recombines TRBV5-1 with TRBJ1-3; tentatively, D is TRBD1 (6 bases). Trimming pared 4 bases from V and 4 bases from J, leaving 12 bases between. This CDR3 is built from 14 residues. The germline V gene has CDR1 SGHRS and CDR2 YFSETQ. CDR3 sequence: CASSTGTSGNTIYF. The DNA of the CDR3 is TGCGCCAGCAGCACCGGGACATCCGGAAACACCATATATTTT. The whole variable domain, filled in from reference TRBV5-1 and TRBJ1-3, reads KAGVTQTPRYLIKTRGQQVTLSCSPISGHRSVSWYQQTPGQGLQFLFEYFSETQRNKGNFPGRFSGRQFSNSRSEMNVSTLELGDSALYLCASSTGTSGNTIYFGEGSWLTVV.

The CDR3 protein is CASSSPQTGGTEAFF. The CDR3, as DNA: TGTGCCAGCAGTAGCCCTCAAACAGGGGGCACTGAAGCTTTCTTT. The chain combines TRBV28 with TRBJ1-1; TRBD1 matches at 8 bases. This CDR3 contains 15 residues. Unmatched junction bases numbered 9, after V lost 5 bases and J lost 4 bases. Looked up from germline, CDR1 is MDHEN and CDR2 is SYDVKM.

This chain links TRBV7-2 with TRBJ2-7, with no clear D. CDR3 length: 12 residues. In germline, CDR1 is SGHTA, CDR2 FQGNSA. V was trimmed by 5 bases and J by 3 bases, leaving 8 bases between them. The CDR3 DNA sequence: TGTGCCAGCAGCATCCTCAGCTACGAGCAGTACTTC. This sequence encodes CASSILSYEQYF.

CDR3 bases: TGTGCCAGTAGTACGACAGGGGCGGGACAGCCCCAGCATTTT. It is translated as CASSTTGAGQPQHF. V usage is TRBV19 and J usage is TRBJ1-5; TRBD1 agrees at 8 bases. CDR1 is LNHDA and CDR2 is SQIVND in the germline V gene (reference sequence). The CDR3 extends over 14 amino acids. J gave up 7 bases and V 4 bases, and 6 bases lay outside the gene matches.

This rearrangement joins TRBV5-6 to TRBJ1-5, with 11 bases identical to TRBD1. Germline CDR1 SGHDT, CDR2 YYEEEE. The V gene end was trimmed by 0 bases and the J gene end by 6 bases; junction bases not matched to a gene: 2. This CDR3 has 15 amino acids. As DNA, the CDR3 is TGTGCCAGCAGCTTGGGGACAGGGGGCGGTCAGCCCCAGCATTTT. Its protein product is CASSLGTGGGQPQHF.

The rearrangement links TRBV11-2 to TRBJ2-3, with 7 bases identical to TRBD2. Trimming at V came to 5 bases and at J to 2 bases, leaving 13 bases not matched to a gene. Germline V gives CDR1 SGHAT, CDR2 FQNNGV. CDR3 length equals 17 residues. CDR3 nucleotide sequence: TGTGCCAGCAGCATGGCGGGAGCAACCCCCCTCACAGATACGCAGTATTTT. It translates to CASSMAGATPLTDTQYF.

The V and J genes are TRBV4-3 and TRBJ2-1; D perhaps matches TRBD2 (5 bases). Germline CDR1 is LGHNA and CDR2 is YSLEER. Between the trimmed V and J ends, which lost 1 base and 4 bases, there was a span of 8 bases. This CDR3 is 14 amino acids long. The CDR3 DNA sequence: TGCGCCAGCAGCCAAGGAGGGAGTTACAATGAGCAGTTCTTC. It translates to CASSQGGSYNEQFF.